Each of the 32 T cell receptor beta chains below was sequenced from the same sample in a study of technical replicates of blood from several donors. Using immunoSEQ multiplex PCR, the repertoire was profiled, and TCRdb retains in-frame clones only, with some absent. The sample contains about 84,000 clones, 93% of which appear only once. Sequencing was done on a sample of T cells isolated from PBMCs. These receptors were taken from a human donor in good health.

The chain recombines TRBV19 with TRBJ1-5; D remains ambiguous. This CDR3 comprises 11 residues. Germline V CDR1 and CDR2: LNHDA, SQIVND (reference sequence). V was clipped by 6 bases and J by 6 bases, with 6 bases between them. The CDR3 nucleotides are TGTGCCAGTAGAGGAGGTCAGCCCCAGCATTTT. It encodes CASRGGQPQHF.

On this clone: The sample holds other DNA sequences that translate to the same CDR3. The chain employs TRBV20-1 and TRBJ2-7, with D hard to call. The germline V and J ends were trimmed by 3 bases and 0 bases, with 3 bases remaining between them. Germline values: CDR1 DFQATT, CDR2 SNEGSKA (reference sequence). The CDR3 is 11 amino acids. CDR3 sequence: CSARRSYEQYF. The CDR3 region has the DNA TGCAGTGCTAGGCGCTCCTACGAGCAGTACTTC.

This clone appeared once. The rearrangement uses TRBV5-1 and TRBJ2-5; 12 bases map to TRBD2. Germline V gene lookup returns CDR1 SGHRS and CDR2 YFSETQ. Germline trimming cut 4 bases from V and 4 bases from J; bases unmatched to any gene: 11. The CDR3 is made up of 17 amino acids. CDR3 amino acids: CASSATGTSGSGETQYF. For the CDR3, the DNA is TGCGCCAGCAGCGCAACCGGGACTAGCGGGTCGGGAGAGACCCAGTACTTC.

The chain links TRBV7-9 to TRBJ2-2; D may be TRBD2 (5 bases). V lost 3 bases, J lost 7 bases, and 12 bases lay in between. CDR3 length equals 14 residues. Germline V gives CDR1 SEHNR, CDR2 FQNEAQ (reference sequence). For the CDR3, the DNA is TGTGCCAGCAGCTTGGCCCCGAGGGACGGGGAGCTGTTTTTT. The encoded protein is CASSLAPRDGELFF.

CDR3 DNA sequence: TGTGCCAGCTCACCATCAGCGGGGAGCTACGAGCAGTACTTC. Its translation is CASSPSAGSYEQYF. The V and J genes are TRBV18 and TRBJ2-7, with TRBD2 matching over 7 bases. Looked up from germline, CDR1 is KGHSH and CDR2 is LQKENI. V lost 2 bases to trimming and J lost 3 bases; unmatched junction nucleotides: 4. This CDR3 has 14 residues.

The chain uses TRBV25-1 and TRBJ1-2; D not resolved. Trimming pared 5 bases from V and 5 bases from J, leaving 18 bases between. The CDR3 has 15 residues. The germline CDR1 and CDR2 sequences are MGHDK and SYGVNS. CDR3 sequence reads: CASSHFGQAEYGYTF. The CDR3 DNA follows: TGTGCCAGCAGTCATTTTGGTCAGGCTGAATATGGCTACACCTTC.

CDR3 bases: TGTGCCAGCAGTCAACTACTCTCCTACAATGAGCAGTTCTTC. Translating it yields CASSQLLSYNEQFF. The chain couples TRBV28 to TRBJ2-1; D is undetermined. V was trimmed by 5 bases and J by 0 bases, leaving 8 bases between them. Per germline, CDR1 MDHEN and CDR2 SYDVKM. This CDR3 comprises 14 residues.

This clone occurred once. The gene calls are TRBV27 and TRBJ2-1; D remains unclear. Germline lookup yields CDR1 MNHEY and CDR2 SMNVEV (reference sequence). The CDR3 consists of 15 residues. Trimming removed 3 bases from V and 2 bases from J, with 11 bases in between. CDR3 DNA sequence: TGTGCCAGCAGTTTTCTTACTACAACCTACAATGAGCAGTTCTTC. This translates into CASSFLTTTYNEQFF.

The V and J genes are TRBV5-1 and TRBJ2-1; TRBD2 matches at 14 bases. The V and J ends lost 4 bases and 6 bases, in that order; junction bases with no gene match: 9. Germline assignment: CDR1 SGHRS and CDR2 YFSETQ. The CDR3 length is 17 residues. This chain's CDR3 is CASSRRLAGGFSNEQFF. CDR3 coding DNA: TGCGCCAGCAGCCGCCGACTAGCGGGGGGGTTTTCCAATGAGCAGTTCTTC.

In this sample, this clone turned up a few times. The J gene is TRBJ2-1, the V gene TRBV19; possibly TRBD2 for D (6 bases). Trimming stripped 6 bases from V and 0 bases from J, with 18 bases between. The CDR3 is 17 amino acids. Germline-derived CDR1 and CDR2 are LNHDA and SQIVND (reference sequence). The CDR3 is CASRGTFPLSSYNEQFF. As DNA, the CDR3 is TGTGCCAGTAGGGGGACTTTTCCCTTGAGCTCCTACAATGAGCAGTTCTTC.

This chain joins TRBV7-2 and TRBJ2-1; TRBD2 aligns across 7 bases. V dropped 1 base and J dropped 3; count of bases not matched to a gene: 3. The CDR3 is 15 amino acids. Germline lookup yields CDR1 SGHTA and CDR2 FQGNSA. CDR3 loop: CASSLDRDYYNEQFF. Here the CDR3 DNA reads TGTGCCAGCAGCTTAGACCGGGACTACTACAATGAGCAGTTCTTC.

This clone was detected once. The rearrangement joins TRBV6-6 to TRBJ2-7; D unclear. The CDR3 loop spans 12 amino acids. Trimming took off 7 bases at V and 6 bases at J, with 13 bases between the two ends. Germline loops: CDR1 MNHNY, CDR2 SVGAGI (reference sequence). DNA for the CDR3: TGTGCCAGCACCAACATAAGTACCGAGCAGTACTTC. Translation: CASTNISTEQYF.

The chain couples TRBV7-9 to TRBJ1-5; TRBD1 matches at 8 bases. J lost 3 bases, V lost 4 bases, and 8 bases had no gene match. The CDR3 has 16 amino acids. Germline values: CDR1 SEHNR, CDR2 FQNEAQ (reference sequence). CDR3 residues: CASSSTTRGPNQPQHF. The CDR3 DNA is TGTGCCAGCAGCTCGACCACCAGGGGGCCCAATCAGCCCCAGCATTTT.

V gene TRBV2 combines with J gene TRBJ2-2, with no clear D. Germline V gene sequence: CDR1 SNHLY, CDR2 FYNNEI. The CDR3 spans 15 residues. V lost 4 bases and J 0 bases, leaving 9 bases between the germline ends. The CDR3: CASSGLSANTGELFF. CDR3 nucleotides: TGTGCCAGCAGTGGTCTGTCAGCGAACACCGGGGAGCTGTTTTTT.

This chain links TRBV28 with TRBJ2-7; possibly TRBD1 for D (6 bases). The CDR3 is 11 amino acids. Germline CDR1 MDHEN, CDR2 SYDVKM. For the CDR3, the DNA is TGTGCAGGTGGGACAAACTACGAGCAGTACTTC. It translates to CAGGTNYEQYF.

This chain links TRBV13 with TRBJ2-1, with 11 bases that match TRBD2. CDR1 is PRHDT and CDR2 is FYEKMQ in the germline V gene (reference sequence). This CDR3 region has 15 residues. V shed 5 bases, J shed 5 bases, and the junction held 5 bases outside the gene matches. The CDR3 coding sequence is TGTGCCAGCAGCCCGGGACTAGCGGACAACAATGAGCAGTTCTTC. This gives the protein CASSPGLADNNEQFF.

The J gene is TRBJ1-2, the V gene TRBV21-1; TRBD1, as called in the table, went unchecked against the DNA. TRBV21-1 is a documented pseudogene. There are 16 residues in the CDR3. CDR3 sequence reads: CASSPRGDSENYGYTF. The CDR3 region has the DNA TGTGCCAGCAGCCCTAGGGGGGACAGTGAAAACTATGGCTACACCTTC.

V gene TRBV15 combines with J gene TRBJ2-2, with D unresolved. The CDR3 has 14 residues. Trimming removed 4 bases at V and 5 bases at J, with 11 bases between. The V gene's germline CDR1 is LNHNV and CDR2 YYDKDF (reference sequence). DNA for the CDR3: TGTGCCACCAGCAATAGAGTCAGGACCGGGGAGCTGTTTTTT. Translation gives CATSNRVRTGELFF. Based on the CDR3 plus reference TRBV15 and TRBJ2-2, the full variable domain is DAMVIQNPRYQVTQFGKPVTLSCSQTLNHNVMYWYQQKSSQAPKLLFHYYDKDFNNEADTPDNFQSRRPNTSFCFLDIRSPGLGDTAMYLCATSNRVRTGELFFGEGSRLTVL.

The V and J genes are TRBV6-8 and TRBJ2-2, with a weak D call TRBD2 (6 bases). Germline CDR1 is MNHGY and CDR2 is SAAAGT. The CDR3 has 16 amino acids. Deletions cut 7 bases from V and 1 base from J, with 16 bases between. The DNA of the CDR3 is TGTGCCAGCACCCGGGGTGGGGGACTGAACACCGGGGAGCTGTTTTTT. Encoded protein: CASTRGGGLNTGELFF.

The V gene is TRBV9, the J gene TRBJ2-4; TRBD2 matches at 7 bases. The trim removed 3 bases at V and 9 bases at J, leaving 12 bases unmatched. Germline CDR1 is SGDLS and CDR2 is YYNGEE. The CDR3 totals 15 residues. The CDR3: CASSDIEAGEGIQYF. The CDR3 DNA is TGTGCCAGCAGCGATATAGAGGCGGGAGAAGGCATTCAGTACTTC.

The chain combines TRBV11-2 with TRBJ2-5; TRBD2 agrees at 9 bases. This CDR3 contains 16 residues. Germline V gene sequence: CDR1 SGHAT, CDR2 FQNNGV. The junction had 9 bases not matched to a gene; V was cut back by 1 base and J by 6 bases. CDR3 nucleotide sequence: TGTGCCAGCAGCTTAGGGACGGGACTAGCCAGAAAGACCCAGTACTTC. It yields the protein CASSLGTGLARKTQYF.

This chain uses TRBV28 with TRBJ2-7; 7 bases fit TRBD1. Trimming cost V 1 base and J 7 bases; bases outside gene matches: 13. Germline assignment: CDR1 MDHEN and CDR2 SYDVKM. The CDR3 loop spans 16 amino acids. As DNA, the CDR3 is TGTGCCAGCAGTTTATACGATGCAAGGGGGCCGGGGGAGCAGTACTTC. Translation: CASSLYDARGPGEQYF.

The chain uses TRBV27 and TRBJ1-5, with 10 nucleotides matching TRBD1. CDR3 length: 16 residues. The germline V gene encodes CDR1 MNHEY and CDR2 SMNVEV (reference sequence). The V gene end was trimmed by 5 bases and the J gene end by 0 bases; junction bases not matched to a gene: 4. In nucleotides, the CDR3 is TGTGCCAGCAGTAGACAGGGGGCTTATAGCAATCAGCCCCAGCATTTT. Residues: CASSRQGAYSNQPQHF.

The V and J genes are TRBV7-9 and TRBJ2-1; 12 nucleotides align to TRBD1. Trimming took 10 bases from V and 7 from J; bases not matched to a gene: 14. The CDR3 loop spans 16 amino acids. CDR1 and CDR2 (germline): SEHNR, FQNEAQ (reference sequence). The CDR3 sequence: CATNRLGQGARNEQFF. Written as DNA, the CDR3 is TGTGCCACCAACCGTTTGGGACAGGGGGCGCGGAATGAGCAGTTCTTC. Full variable domain (rest looked up from reference TRBV7-9 and TRBJ2-1): DTGVSQNPRHKITKRGQNVTFRCDPISEHNRLYWYRQTLGQGPEFLTYFQNEAQLEKSRLLSDRFSAERPKGSFSTLEIQRTEQGDSAMYLCATNRLGQGARNEQFFGPGTRLTVL.

The rearrangement uses TRBV28 and TRBJ2-7; TRBD2 is a possible D gene (5 bases). CDR3 length: 14 residues. The germline V gene encodes CDR1 MDHEN and CDR2 SYDVKM. Trimming stripped 6 bases from V and 3 bases from J, with 15 bases between. The CDR3 spells CASSPWRNDYEQYF. Written as DNA, the CDR3 is TGTGCCAGCAGCCCCTGGAGGAACGACTACGAGCAGTACTTC. The full variable domain, in which reference TRBV28 and TRBJ2-7 provide the parts outside the CDR3, is DVKVTQSSRYLVKRTGEKVFLECVQDMDHENMFWYRQDPGLGLRLIYFSYDVKMKEKGDIPEGYSVSREKKERFSLILESASTNQTSMYLCASSPWRNDYEQYFGPGTRLTVT.

This chain connects TRBV5-8 to TRBJ2-1; 8 nucleotides agree with TRBD2. Trimming removed 1 base from V and 4 bases from J; junction bases left unmatched: 4. This CDR3 region has 15 residues. Germline V gene lookup returns CDR1 SGHTS and CDR2 YDEGEE. CDR3 residues: CASSLMASGYNEQFF. CDR3 nucleotides: TGTGCCAGCAGCTTGATGGCTAGCGGGTACAATGAGCAGTTCTTC. The whole variable domain, filled in from reference TRBV5-8 and TRBJ2-1, reads EAGVTQSPTHLIKTRGQQATLRCSPISGHTSVYWYQQALGLGLQFLLWYDEGEERNRGNFPPRFSGRQFPNYSSELNVNALELEDSALYLCASSLMASGYNEQFFGPGTRLTVL.

The rearrangement joins TRBV28 to TRBJ1-5, with D hard to call. Between the trimmed V and J ends, which lost 3 bases and 7 bases, there was a span of 7 bases. Germline-derived CDR1 and CDR2 are MDHEN and SYDVKM. CDR3 length equals 12 residues. Written as DNA, the CDR3 is TGTGCCAGCAGTTTCCCCCAGCAGCCCCAGCATTTT. As protein: CASSFPQQPQHF.

This clone was seen just once. The V gene is TRBV29-1, the J gene TRBJ2-5; 8 positions agree with TRBD1. The CDR3 contains 16 residues. Germline CDR1 reads SQVTM; CDR2 reads ANQGSEA. J lost 5 bases, V lost 5 bases, and 16 bases had no gene match. CDR3 sequence reads: CSVPYLLTGAGETQYF. The DNA of the CDR3 is TGCAGCGTTCCCTATCTTCTGACAGGGGCAGGGGAGACCCAGTACTTC.

This chain uses TRBV2 with TRBJ2-5; D is possibly TRBD2 (6 bases). V lost 4 bases, J lost 3 bases, and 6 bases lay in between. The germline CDR1 and CDR2 sequences are SNHLY and FYNNEI. The CDR3 runs to 12 residues. CDR3 sequence (DNA): TGTGCCAGCAGTGGACTAGAAGAGACCCAGTACTTC. Translating gives CASSGLEETQYF.

This chain uses TRBV16 with TRBJ1-2; unclear D gene. Germline lookup yields CDR1 KGHSY and CDR2 FQNENV. The CDR3 has 15 amino acids. V lost 4 bases and J lost 2, with 14 bases in between. In DNA form, the CDR3 reads TGTGCCAGCAGCCCCCAGGCCGGGGAGAACTATGGCTACACCTTC. Its protein product is CASSPQAGENYGYTF.

The DNA of the CDR3 is TGTGCCAGCAGTATTACAGGGGGCTATGGCTACACCTTC. As protein: CASSITGGYGYTF. The chain is built from TRBV6-1 and TRBJ1-2, with 8 bases identical to TRBD1. V trimming: 5 bases; J trimming: 4 bases; junction bases outside the gene matches: 3. CDR3 length: 13 amino acids. CDR1 and CDR2 from the germline V gene are MNHNS and SASEGT.

CDR3 nucleotides: TGTGCCAGCAGCTCGGGACAGGGAGAGACCCAGTACTTC. Translation: CASSSGQGETQYF. V and J are TRBV7-3 and TRBJ2-5; TRBD1 aligns across 9 bases. J lost 4 bases, V lost 4 bases, and 1 base had no gene match. CDR1 SGHTA and CDR2 FQGTGA come from the germline V gene. The CDR3 runs to 13 residues.